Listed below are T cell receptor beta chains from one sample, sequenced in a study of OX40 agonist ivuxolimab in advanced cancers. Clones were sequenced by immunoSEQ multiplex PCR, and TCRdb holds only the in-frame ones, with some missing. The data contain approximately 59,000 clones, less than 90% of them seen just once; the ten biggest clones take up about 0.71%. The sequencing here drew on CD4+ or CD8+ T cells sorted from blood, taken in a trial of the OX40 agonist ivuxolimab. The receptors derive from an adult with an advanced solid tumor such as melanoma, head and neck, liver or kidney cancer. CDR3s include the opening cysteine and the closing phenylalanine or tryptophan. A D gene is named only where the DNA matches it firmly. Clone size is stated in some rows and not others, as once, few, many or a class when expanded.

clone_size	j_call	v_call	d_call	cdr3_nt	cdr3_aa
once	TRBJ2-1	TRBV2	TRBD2	TGTGCCAGCAGAGTGCGGGGGACTCTTTACCGGGATGAGCAGTTCTTC	CASRVRGTLYRDEQFF
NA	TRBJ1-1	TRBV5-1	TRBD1	TGCGCCAGCAGCCCGACAGGGGGCCGGACTGAAGCTTTCTTT	CASSPTGGRTEAFF
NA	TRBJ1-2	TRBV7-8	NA	TGTGCCAGCAGCTTAAGTGCCTCGGGCTATGGCTACACCTTC	CASSLSASGYGYTF
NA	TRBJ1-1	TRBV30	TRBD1	TGTGCCTGGAATTTGATACAGGGGCAGACTGAAGCTTTCTTT	CAWNLIQGQTEAFF
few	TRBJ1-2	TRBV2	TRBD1	TGTGCCAGCAGGGAGGCGGGACAGACCTATGGCTACACCTTC	CASREAGQTYGYTF
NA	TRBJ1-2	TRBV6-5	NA	TGTGCCAGCAGTGATACAGTATTTGGCTACACCTTC	CASSDTVFGYTF
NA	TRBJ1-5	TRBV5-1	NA	TGCGCCAGCAGCCCGGAAGGGGGACGGAATCAGCCCCAGCATTTT	CASSPEGGRNQPQHF
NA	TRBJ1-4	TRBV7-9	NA	TGTGCCAGCAGCCCCGGGAGGGGGGGGTTGGATGAAAAACTGTTTTTT	CASSPGRGGLDEKLFF
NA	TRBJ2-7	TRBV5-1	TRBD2	TGCGCCAGCCAGGGACTAGCGGGAGACTCCTACGAGCAGTACTTC	CASQGLAGDSYEQYF
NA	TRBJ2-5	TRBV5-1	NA	TGCGCCAGCAGCTTGATCGCGACAGATAAAGAAGAGACCCAGTACTTC	CASSLIATDKEETQYF
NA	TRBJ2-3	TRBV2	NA	TGTGCCAGCAGTAATCTAAGGGGTAGCACAGATACGCAGTATTTT	CASSNLRGSTDTQYF
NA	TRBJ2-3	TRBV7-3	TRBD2	TGTGCCAGCAGATCCCGGGAGGGGGGCACAGATACGCAGTATTTT	CASRSREGGTDTQYF
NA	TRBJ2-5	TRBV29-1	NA	TGCAGCGCTGTCGGGCAAGAGACCCAGTACTTC	CSAVGQETQYF
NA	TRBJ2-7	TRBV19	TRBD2	TGTGCCAGTAGTTCAATCCCCGGGACTAGCGGGAGCTACGAGCAGTACTTC	CASSSIPGTSGSYEQYF
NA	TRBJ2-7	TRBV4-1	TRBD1	TGCGCCAGCAGCGAGCGGACAGGGCGGAGCGAGCAGTACTTC	CASSERTGRSEQYF
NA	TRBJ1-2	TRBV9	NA	TGTGCCAGCCGGGCGAGGACATGGTATGGCTACACCTTC	CASRARTWYGYTF
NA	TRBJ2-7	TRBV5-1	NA	TGCGCCAGCAGCCCCCAACCGGGATCGGACGAGCAGTACTTC	CASSPQPGSDEQYF
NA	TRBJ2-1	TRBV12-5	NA	TGTGCTAGTGGTCATGGGCCCCGTAATGAGCAGTTCTTC	CASGHGPRNEQFF
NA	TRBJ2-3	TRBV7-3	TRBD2	TGTGCCAGCAGCCCCGGCGGGGGATTGGCAGATACGCAGTATTTT	CASSPGGGLADTQYF
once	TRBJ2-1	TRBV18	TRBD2	TGTGCCAGCTCCCCTTTAGCGGGAGTGGCCTACAATGAGCAGTTCTTC	CASSPLAGVAYNEQFF
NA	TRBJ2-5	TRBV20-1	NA	TGCAGTGCTAGGCGGGGTGAGACCCAGTACTTC	CSARRGETQYF
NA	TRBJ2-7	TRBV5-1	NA	TGCGCCAGCAGCCTAGGACGTCATGTTGGTGAGCAGTACTTC	CASSLGRHVGEQYF
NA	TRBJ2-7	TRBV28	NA	TGTGCCAGCAGTGGGATAGCGAGAGCTTACGAGCAGTACTTC	CASSGIARAYEQYF
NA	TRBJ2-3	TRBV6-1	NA	TGTGCCAGCAGTGAACTAAATCCAGATACGCAGTATTTT	CASSELNPDTQYF
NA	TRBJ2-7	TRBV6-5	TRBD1	TGTGCCAGCACGGCCCGACAGGGGGCGCCCTACGAGCAGTACTTC	CASTARQGAPYEQYF
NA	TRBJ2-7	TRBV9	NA	TGTGCCAGCAGCGTAGCTGAACAGGGAGGACACGAGCAGTACTTC	CASSVAEQGGHEQYF
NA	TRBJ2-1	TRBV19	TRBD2	TGTGCCAGTAGTATCTGGGAATGGGGACTAGCGGGAGGCAATGAGCAGTTCTTC	CASSIWEWGLAGGNEQFF
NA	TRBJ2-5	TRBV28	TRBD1	TGTGCCAGCAGCCGACAGGGCCTCCAAGAGACCCAGTACTTC	CASSRQGLQETQYF
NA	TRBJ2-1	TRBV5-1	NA	TGCGCCAGCCGACCCCAGGGTATTCTAAATGAGCAGTTCTTC	CASRPQGILNEQFF
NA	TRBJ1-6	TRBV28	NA	TGTGCCAGCAGTCTTACAGGGAGCTCCTATAATTCACCCCTCCACTTT	CASSLTGSSYNSPLHF
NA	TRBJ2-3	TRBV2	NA	TGTGCCAGCGGACGGCCCCTAGGGCCAGATACGCAGTATTTT	CASGRPLGPDTQYF
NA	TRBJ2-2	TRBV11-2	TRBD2	TGTGCCAGCAGCCCGACTAGCGGCCTGAACACCGGGGAGCTGTTTTTT	CASSPTSGLNTGELFF
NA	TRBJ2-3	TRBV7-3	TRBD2	TGTGCCAGCACTACCTGGGACTATATCGATACGCAGTATTTT	CASTTWDYIDTQYF
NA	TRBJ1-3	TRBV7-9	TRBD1	TGTGCCAGCAGCCGCGGACAGGGGGCCGACGGAAACACCATATATTTT	CASSRGQGADGNTIYF
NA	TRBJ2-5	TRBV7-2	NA	TGTGCCAGCAGCTTAGGACCCTGGGAGACCCAGTACTTC	CASSLGPWETQYF
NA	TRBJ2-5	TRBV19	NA	TGTGCCAGTAGTATGTTCCAGCTGAGAGGAGAGACCCAGTACTTC	CASSMFQLRGETQYF
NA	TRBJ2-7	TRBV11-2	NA	TGTGCCAGCAGCTTAGGAACTAGCAGCTCCTACGAGCAGTACTTC	CASSLGTSSSYEQYF
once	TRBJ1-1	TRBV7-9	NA	TGTGCCAGCAGCTTAGGAGCTAACACTGAAGCTTTCTTT	CASSLGANTEAFF
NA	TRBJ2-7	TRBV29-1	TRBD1	TGCAGCGTATCCCGACAGGGCCACGAGCAGTACTTC	CSVSRQGHEQYF
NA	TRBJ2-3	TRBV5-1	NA	TGCGCCAGCAGCACTCAAGGAGATACGCAGTATTTT	CASSTQGDTQYF
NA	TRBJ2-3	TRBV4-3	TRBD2	TGCGCCAGCAGCCAAGATGGCTTTGGAGCGGGAGGGCGAGATACGCAGTATTTT	CASSQDGFGAGGRDTQYF
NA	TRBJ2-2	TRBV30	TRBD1	TGTGCCTGGAGGTCTAGGACAGGGTATACCGGGGAGCTGTTTTTT	CAWRSRTGYTGELFF
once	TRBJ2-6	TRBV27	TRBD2	TGTGCCAGCAGATCGGGAGGAGGGAGGGGCGCCAACGTCCTGACTTTC	CASRSGGGRGANVLTF
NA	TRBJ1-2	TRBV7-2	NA	TGTGCCAGCAGCTCCCGGGACTCTCGAGGCTACACCTTC	CASSSRDSRGYTF
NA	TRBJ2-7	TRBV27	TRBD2	TGTGCCAGCAGTCCCCCCCGTAGCGGGAGGACGGGCGAGCAGTACTTC	CASSPPRSGRTGEQYF
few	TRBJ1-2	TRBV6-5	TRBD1	TGTGCCAGCAGAACCGACAGGGGTAACTATGGCTACACCTTC	CASRTDRGNYGYTF
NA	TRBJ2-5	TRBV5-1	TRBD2	TGCGCCAGCAGCAAAACTAGCGGGAGGGGTGAGACCCAGTACTTC	CASSKTSGRGETQYF
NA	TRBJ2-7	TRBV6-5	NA	TGTGCCAGCAGTTACTCCGACGGAATCTCCTACGAGCAGTACTTC	CASSYSDGISYEQYF
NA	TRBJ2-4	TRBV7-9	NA	TGTGCCAGCAGCCCGCCCGGGAACATTCAGTACTTC	CASSPPGNIQYF
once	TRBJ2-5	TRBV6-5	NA	TGTGCCAGCAGTTACAGAGAGACCCAGTACTTC	CASSYRETQYF
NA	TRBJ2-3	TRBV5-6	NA	TGTGCCAGCAGCTCCGGGACTGACTACACAGATACGCAGTATTTT	CASSSGTDYTDTQYF
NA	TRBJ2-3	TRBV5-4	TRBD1	TGTGCCAGCAGCTTGGCGACAGGGAGCACAGATACGCAGTATTTT	CASSLATGSTDTQYF
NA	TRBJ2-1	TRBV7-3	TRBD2	TGTGCCAGCAGCTTCGCGGGAGGGGACAATGAGCAGTTCTTC	CASSFAGGDNEQFF